This T cell receptor (beta chain) was identified in a study of cytomegalovirus exposure and HLA in healthy donors. Findings of the study overall: There were about 160 TCR beta chains listed as cytomegalovirus-associated. Across donors, sequencing depth was assumed by presence/absence analyses to be roughly uniform. In a later analysis, HLA-associated TCR beta chains were more clonally expanded than equally common others.

In the PCR, 60 Vbeta and 13 Jbeta primers were used. Some clones are missing from TCRdb's copy, which holds only in-frame ones; the method was immunoSEQ multiplex PCR. The table shows 130,000 or so clones, with 55% to 75% occurring only once. CDR3 length equals 15 residues. The V end was cut by 4 bases, the J end by 0 bases, with 10 bases between. CDR1 MDHEN and CDR2 SYDVKM come from the germline V gene. With regard to this clone: The antigen is not known.

What was sequenced was PBMCs. V and J are TRBV28 and TRBJ1-3; D gene unclear. This sequence originates from a man aged 50 to 59 in good health and CMV-seropositive. In DNA form, the CDR3 reads TGTGCCAGCAGTTCCCCGCGATTCTCTGGAAACACCATATATTTT. Its protein product is CASSSPRFSGNTIYF.